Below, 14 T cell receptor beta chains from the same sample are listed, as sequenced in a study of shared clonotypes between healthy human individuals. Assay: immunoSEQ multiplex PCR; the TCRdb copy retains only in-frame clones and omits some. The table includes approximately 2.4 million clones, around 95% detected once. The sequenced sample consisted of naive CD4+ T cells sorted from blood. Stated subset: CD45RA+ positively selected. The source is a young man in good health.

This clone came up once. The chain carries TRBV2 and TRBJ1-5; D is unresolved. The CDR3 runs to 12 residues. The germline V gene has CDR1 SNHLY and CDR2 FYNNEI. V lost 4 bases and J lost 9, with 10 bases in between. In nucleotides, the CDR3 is TGTGCCAGCAGTGTATCCCCCCCGCCCCAGCATTTT. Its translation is CASSVSPPPQHF.

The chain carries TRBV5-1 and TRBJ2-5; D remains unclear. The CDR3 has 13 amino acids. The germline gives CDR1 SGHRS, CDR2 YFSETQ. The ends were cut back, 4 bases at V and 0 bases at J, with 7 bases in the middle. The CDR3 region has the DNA TGCGCCAGCAGCCCATCGTACCAAGAGACCCAGTACTTC. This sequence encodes CASSPSYQETQYF.

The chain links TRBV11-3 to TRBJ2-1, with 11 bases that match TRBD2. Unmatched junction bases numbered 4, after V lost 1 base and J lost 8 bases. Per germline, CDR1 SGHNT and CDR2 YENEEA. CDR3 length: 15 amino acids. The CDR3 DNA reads TGTGCCAGCAGCTTAGGACTAGCGGGGACGCATGAGCAGTTCTTC. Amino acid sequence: CASSLGLAGTHEQFF.

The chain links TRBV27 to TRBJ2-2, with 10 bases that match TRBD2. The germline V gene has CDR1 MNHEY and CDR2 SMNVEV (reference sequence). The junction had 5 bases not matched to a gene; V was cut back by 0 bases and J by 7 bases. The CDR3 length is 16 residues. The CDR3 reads CASSLSLAGVSGELFF. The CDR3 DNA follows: TGTGCCAGCAGTTTATCTCTAGCGGGGGTAAGCGGGGAGCTGTTTTTT.

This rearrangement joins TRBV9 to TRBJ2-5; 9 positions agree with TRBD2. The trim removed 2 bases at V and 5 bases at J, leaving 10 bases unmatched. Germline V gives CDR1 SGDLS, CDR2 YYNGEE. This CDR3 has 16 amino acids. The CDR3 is CASSVSPTSGQETQYF. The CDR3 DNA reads TGTGCCAGCAGCGTGAGCCCGACTAGCGGCCAGGAGACCCAGTACTTC.

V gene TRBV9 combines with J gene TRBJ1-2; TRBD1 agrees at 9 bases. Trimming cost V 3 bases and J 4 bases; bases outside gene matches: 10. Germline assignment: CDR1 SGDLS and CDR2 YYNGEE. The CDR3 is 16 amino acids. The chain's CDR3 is CASSAHAGQGSYGYTF. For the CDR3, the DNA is TGTGCCAGCAGCGCCCACGCGGGACAGGGCTCCTATGGCTACACCTTC.

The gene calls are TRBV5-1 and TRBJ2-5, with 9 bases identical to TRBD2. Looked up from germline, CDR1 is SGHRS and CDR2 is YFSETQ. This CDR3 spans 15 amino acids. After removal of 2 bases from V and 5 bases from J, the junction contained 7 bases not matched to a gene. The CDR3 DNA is TGCGCCAGCAGCTTAAAGCGGGGGGCCGAGGAGACCCAGTACTTC. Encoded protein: CASSLKRGAEETQYF.

The CDR3 reads CASSLNGQGADTQYF. In DNA, the CDR3 is TGTGCCAGCAGTTTAAATGGACAGGGTGCAGATACGCAGTATTTT. The rearrangement joins TRBV28 to TRBJ2-3; TRBD1 matches 8 bases. After removal of 2 bases from V and 4 bases from J, the junction contained 5 bases not matched to a gene. The CDR3 runs to 15 residues. From germline, CDR1 is MDHEN and CDR2 SYDVKM.

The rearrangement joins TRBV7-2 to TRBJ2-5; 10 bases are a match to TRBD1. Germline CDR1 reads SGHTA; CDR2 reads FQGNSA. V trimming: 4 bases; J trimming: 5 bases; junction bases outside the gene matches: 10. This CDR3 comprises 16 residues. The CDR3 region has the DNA TGTGCCAGCAGCTCACCGCCGGGACAGGGGCACGAGACCCAGTACTTC. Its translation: CASSSPPGQGHETQYF.

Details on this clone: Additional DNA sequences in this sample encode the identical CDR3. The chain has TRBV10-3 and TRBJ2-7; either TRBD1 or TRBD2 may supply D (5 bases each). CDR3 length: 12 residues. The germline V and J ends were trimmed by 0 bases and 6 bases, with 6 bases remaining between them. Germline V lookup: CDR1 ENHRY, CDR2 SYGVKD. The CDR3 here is CAISESRGEQYF. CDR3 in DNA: TGTGCCATCAGTGAGTCGAGGGGCGAGCAGTACTTC.

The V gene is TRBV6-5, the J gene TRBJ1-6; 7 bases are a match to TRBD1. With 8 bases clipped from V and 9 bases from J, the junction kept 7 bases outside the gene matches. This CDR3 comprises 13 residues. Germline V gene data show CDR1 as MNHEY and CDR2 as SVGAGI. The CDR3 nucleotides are TGTGCCAGCCGAAGGGGGCAGGTTTCACCCCTCCACTTT. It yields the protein CASRRGQVSPLHF.

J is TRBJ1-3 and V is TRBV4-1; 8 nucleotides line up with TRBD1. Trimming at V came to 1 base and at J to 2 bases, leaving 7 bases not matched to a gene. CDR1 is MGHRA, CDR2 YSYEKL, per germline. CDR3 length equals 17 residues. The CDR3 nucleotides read TGCGCCAGCAGCCAAGCGGACAGGGTGAGGACTGGAAACACCATATATTTT. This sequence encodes CASSQADRVRTGNTIYF.

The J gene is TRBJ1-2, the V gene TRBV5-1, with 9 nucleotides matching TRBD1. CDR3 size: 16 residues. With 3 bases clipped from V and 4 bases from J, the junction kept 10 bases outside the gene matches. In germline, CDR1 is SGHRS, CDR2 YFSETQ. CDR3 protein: CASSSGTGLIFYGYTF. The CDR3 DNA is TGCGCCAGCAGCTCCGGGACAGGGTTAATTTTCTATGGCTACACCTTC.

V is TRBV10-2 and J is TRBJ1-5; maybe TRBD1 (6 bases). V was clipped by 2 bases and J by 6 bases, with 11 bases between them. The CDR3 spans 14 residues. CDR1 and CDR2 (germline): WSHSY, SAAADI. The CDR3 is CASSERGEGQPQHF. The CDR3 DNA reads TGCGCCAGCAGTGAGAGGGGGGAAGGTCAGCCCCAGCATTTT.